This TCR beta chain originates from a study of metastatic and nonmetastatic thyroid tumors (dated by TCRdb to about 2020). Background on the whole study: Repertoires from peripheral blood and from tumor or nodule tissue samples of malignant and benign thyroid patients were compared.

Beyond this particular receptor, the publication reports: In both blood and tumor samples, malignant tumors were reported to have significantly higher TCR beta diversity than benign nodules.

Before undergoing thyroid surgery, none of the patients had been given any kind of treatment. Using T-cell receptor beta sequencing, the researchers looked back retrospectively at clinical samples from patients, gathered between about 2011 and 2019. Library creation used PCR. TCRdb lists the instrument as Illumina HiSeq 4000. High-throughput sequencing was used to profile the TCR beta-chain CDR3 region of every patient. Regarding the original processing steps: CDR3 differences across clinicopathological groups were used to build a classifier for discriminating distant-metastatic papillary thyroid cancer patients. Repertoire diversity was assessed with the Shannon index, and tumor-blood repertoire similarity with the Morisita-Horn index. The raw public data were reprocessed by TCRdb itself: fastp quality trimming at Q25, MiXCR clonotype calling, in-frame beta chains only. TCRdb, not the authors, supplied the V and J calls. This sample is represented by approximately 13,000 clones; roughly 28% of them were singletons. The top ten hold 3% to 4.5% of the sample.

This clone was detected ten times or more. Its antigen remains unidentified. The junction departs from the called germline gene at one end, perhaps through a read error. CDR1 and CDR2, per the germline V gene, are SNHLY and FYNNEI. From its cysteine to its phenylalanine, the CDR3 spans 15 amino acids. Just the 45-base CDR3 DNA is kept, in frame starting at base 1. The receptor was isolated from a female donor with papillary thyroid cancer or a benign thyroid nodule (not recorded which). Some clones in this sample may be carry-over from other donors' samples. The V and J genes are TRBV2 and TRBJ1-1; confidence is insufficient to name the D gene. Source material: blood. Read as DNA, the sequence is TGTGCCAACAGTGAAGCCAAGATGGGTGGGACTGAAGCTTTCTTT. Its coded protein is CANSEAKMGGTEAFF. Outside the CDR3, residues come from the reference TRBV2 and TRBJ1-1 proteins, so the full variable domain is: EPEVTQTPSHQVTQMGQEVILRCVPISNHLYFYWYRQILGQKVEFLVSFYNNEISEKSEIFDDQFSVERPDGSNFTLKIRSTKLEDSAMYFCANSEAKMGGTEAFFGQGTRLTVV.